This is a list of T cell receptor beta chains from one sample in a study of circulating CD8 cells and anti-PD-1 response in melanoma. Each CDR3 protein is one row after TCRdb ran MiXCR on the reads. The sample includes about 1,300 distinct CDR3 sequences, roughly a tenth seen only once; the top ten take more than 12%. Specimen: CD8+ T cells from PBMCs, collected at baseline or after one month of anti-PD-1 therapy (not recorded which). The receptors shown here come from a human donor with melanoma. The CDR3 runs from the conserved cysteine through the conserved F or W. D genes are given only for firm matches. Rows may omit the clone size; those that give it use once, few, many or a size class.

>few|.|TRBJ2-7|TRBV27
TGTGCCAGCAGTTTATCGCCAGGGTCGTCCTACGAGCAGTACTTC
CASSLSPGSSYEQYF
>large|.|TRBJ2-1|TRBV3-1
TGTGCCAGCTCCCATGGGGGGAATGAGCAGTTCTTC
CASSHGGNEQFF
>medium-sized|.|TRBJ1-1|TRBV11-2
TGTGCCAGCAGCAAAACACACACTGAAGCTTTCTTT
CASSKTHTEAFF
>medium-sized|.|TRBJ1-1|TRBV27
TGTGCCAGCAGTTGGGGGCCAATGAACACTGAAGCTTTCTTT
CASSWGPMNTEAFF
>large|.|TRBJ2-7|TRBV2
TGTGCCAGCAGTGAAGTAGTGAGGGGTACCTACGAGCAGTACTTC
CASSEVVRGTYEQYF
>medium-sized|.|TRBJ1-2|TRBV4-3
TGCGCCAGCAGCCAAGGCACCCTGACGGGGGGTGGCTACACCTTC
CASSQGTLTGGGYTF
>medium-sized|TRBD2|TRBJ2-1|TRBV19
TGTGCCAGTAGTAACCTAGCGGGGGGTCGCCGTTTGGTAAATGAGCAGTTCTTC
CASSNLAGGRRLVNEQFF
>medium-sized|.|TRBJ1-6|TRBV6-5
TGTGCCAGCAGTCAAGGGACGGAGAGCTCCTATAATTCACCCCTCCACTTT
CASSQGTESSYNSPLHF
>medium-sized|TRBD1|TRBJ2-3|TRBV19
TGTGCCAGTAGTATTGTCCTTTCGGCAGGGGGATCGAGGACAGATACGCAGTATTTT
CASSIVLSAGGSRTDTQYF
>medium-sized|.|TRBJ2-3|TRBV5-1
TGCGCCAGCATGAACCGGGACCCGATCGGGGGGCCGCAGTATTTT
CASMNRDPIGGPQYF
>medium-sized|.|TRBJ1-1|TRBV27
TGTGTCAGCAGTTCTCGGATGGGGCTTAGTGAAGCTTTCTTT
CVSSSRMGLSEAFF
>medium-sized|.|TRBJ2-1|TRBV19
TGTGCCAGTAGTAGCGACAGTTCCCATGAGCAGTTCTTC
CASSSDSSHEQFF
>.|TRBD1|TRBJ2-7|TRBV25-1
TGTGCCAGCAGTGTGAGCGGTTGGACAGGGTCGAACTTC
CASSVSGWTGSNF
>medium-sized|TRBD1|TRBJ1-1|TRBV4-1
TGCGCCAGCAGCTCCCGACAGGGGCTGAACACTGAAGCTTTCTTT
CASSSRQGLNTEAFF
>.|TRBD1|TRBJ1-5|TRBV27
TGTGCCAGCAGTTCGCAGGGGGCCTGGCAGCCCCAGCATTTT
CASSSQGAWQPQHF
>medium-sized|.|TRBJ1-1|TRBV27
TGTGCCAGCAGTTGGGCAGAAGGGACTGAAGCTTTCTTT
CASSWAEGTEAFF
>medium-sized|.|TRBJ2-5|TRBV12-3/TRBV12-4
TGTGCCAGCAGCACCCCCGGCAGAGAGACCCAGTACTTC
CASSTPGRETQYF
>few|.|TRBJ1-5|TRBV2
TGTGCCAGCAGTGGTCCAGGGAGGCGACAGCCCCAGCATTTT
CASSGPGRRQPQHF
>large|.|TRBJ2-3|TRBV19
TGTGCCAACTCGAACCCTGGGACTCCCATAGATACGCAGTATTTT
CANSNPGTPIDTQYF
>medium-sized|TRBD1|TRBJ2-3|TRBV9
TGTGCCAGCAGCCGACAGGGGGCCACAGATACGCAGTATTTT
CASSRQGATDTQYF
>medium-sized|.|TRBJ2-7|TRBV27
TGTGCCAGCAGTTTGGTGGGGAATGGGTACGAGCAGTACTTC
CASSLVGNGYEQYF
>hyperexpanded|TRBD2|TRBJ2-1|TRBV2
TGTGCCGGAAGCCCTGCGCGGGGGATGAATGAGCAGTTCTTC
CAGSPARGMNEQFF
>medium-sized|.|TRBJ2-5|TRBV7-3
TGTGCCAGCAGCCCCCAGGGCTCGGAGACCCAGTACTTC
CASSPQGSETQYF
>large|.|TRBJ1-1|TRBV4-1
TGCGCCAGCAGCCTCGGAACCCTGAACACTGAAGCTTTCTTT
CASSLGTLNTEAFF
>large|.|TRBJ2-7|TRBV29-1
TGCAGCGTTGAGGGGGGACACTTGGGAGGCGAGCAGTACTTC
CSVEGGHLGGEQYF
>few|.|TRBJ1-5|TRBV19
TGTGCCAGTAGTTGGGGGATACTCAGCAATCAGCCCCAGCATTTT
CASSWGILSNQPQHF
>medium-sized|.|TRBJ1-6|TRBV12-3/TRBV12-4
TGTGCCAGCAGTTCCACGGGCGTTAATTCACCCCTCCACTTT
CASSSTGVNSPLHF
>medium-sized|TRBD1|TRBJ2-7|TRBV29-1
TGCAGCGCTGGGACAGGGACGTACGAGCAGTACTTC
CSAGTGTYEQYF
>.|.|TRBJ2-7|TRBV7-6
TGTGCCAGCAGCTTAGATCCAGCCTACGAGCAGTACTTC
CASSLDPAYEQYF
>medium-sized|.|TRBJ2-2|TRBV12-5
TGTGCTAGTGGTTCCGACGCTGAGGTCGGGGAGCTGTTTTTT
CASGSDAEVGELFF
>once|TRBD1|TRBJ1-3|TRBV6-5
TGTGCCAGTGGGACAGCTGGAAACACCATGTATTTT
CASGTAGNTMYF
>medium-sized|.|TRBJ2-4|TRBV19
TGTGCCAGTAGTATCTTTGCCGGGTCGGCCAAAAACATTCAGTACTTC
CASSIFAGSAKNIQYF
>medium-sized|.|TRBJ2-2|TRBV4-2
TGTGCCAGCAGCCACCCTAAACGGGGGATGAGTGGGACCGGGGAGCTGTTTTTT
CASSHPKRGMSGTGELFF
>medium-sized|TRBD1|TRBJ2-7|TRBV18
TGTGCCAGCTCACCACGGGACAGGGGTATCCACGAGCAGTACTTC
CASSPRDRGIHEQYF
>medium-sized|.|TRBJ1-6|TRBV7-2
TGTGCCAGCACCCAGGGAAAGACAAATTCACCCCTCCACTTT
CASTQGKTNSPLHF
>medium-sized|TRBD2|TRBJ2-3|TRBV24-1
TGTGACTTCCAGCGGGGGAGGCACGTAGATACGCAGTATTTT
CDFQRGRHVDTQYF
>few|.|TRBJ1-2|TRBV21-1
TGTGCCAGCAGCAAAGCGCGAGAGGGGGCTTTATCCTATGGCTACACCTTC
CASSKAREGALSYGYTF
>large|.|TRBJ2-3|TRBV27
TGTGCCAGCAGTGCGTCAGGGGGCACAGATACGCAGTATTTT
CASSASGGTDTQYF